This T cell receptor (beta chain) was identified in a study of blood T cell repertoires in COVID-19. The CDR3 runs to 11 residues. Germline V gives CDR1 GTSNPN, CDR2 SVGIG (reference sequence). V was pared by 4 bases and J by 5 bases, with 9 bases between. Clones were sequenced by immunoSEQ multiplex PCR, and TCRdb holds only the in-frame ones, with some missing. The sample gives over 150,000 clones, less than 90% of which show up once; 6% to 7.5% is in the top ten. Sequences were obtained from PBMCs or T cells enriched from blood (not recorded which). The origin of this receptor is a woman in her 50s who had recovered from COVID-19. V usage is TRBV30 and J usage is TRBJ2-7; maybe TRBD1 (5 bases). DNA of the CDR3: TGTGCCTGGATCAGGGTCCACGAGCAGTACTTC. This codes for CAWIRVHEQYF.